This record concerns one T cell receptor beta chain sequence. This CDR3 is built from 11 residues. Germline V gene lookup returns CDR1 DFQATT and CDR2 SNEGSKA (reference sequence). J lost 8 bases, V lost 3 bases, and 3 bases had no gene match. The record originates from a study of radiation and T cells in renal cell carcinoma. Profiling relied on immunoSEQ multiplex PCR, and the TCRdb table lists in-frame clones only, not all of them. The sample yields fewer than 85,000 clones, about nine tenths seen once. The time point: blood 4 weeks post-SBRT, at nephrectomy. Treatment denoted: 15 Gy SBRT to primary tumor, nephrectomy 4 weeks later.

The sequencing used blood, collected from a patient whose treatment included radiotherapy and nephrectomy. This TCR came from a woman in her sixties or seventies with renal cell carcinoma. The chain couples TRBV20-1 to TRBJ1-2; 7 bases line up with TRBD1. The CDR3 DNA reads TGCAGTGCTAGGACAGGGAACGGCTACACCTTC. Its protein product is CSARTGNGYTF.